The sequence of this T cell receptor (beta chain) was determined in a study of regulatory T cells in long-lasting Graves disease. Libraries of TCR beta came from iRepertoire HTBI primers plus Arm-PCR of CDR3 regions. Per the original data handling: Spanning all samples, the identified segments comprised around 64 TRBV and around 15 TRBJ. TCRdb used MiXCR to reprocess the multiplex PCR reads, holding one entry per CDR3 protein. The V and J calls were determined by TCRdb, not by the authors. Of about 460,000 distinct CDR3 sequences listed, around 15% are singletons. This clonotype turned up a few times. The time point denotes: newly diagnosed GD, antithyroid drugs for less than 3 months. Extracted PBMC RNA gave rise to the TCR library. It was an endocrinology department in Xi'an, China, that provided the patients. The same sample was also studied in work on T cells in Graves' hyperthyroidism and ophthalmopathy.

This receptor was obtained from a woman in her forties or fifties with Graves disease. The specimen was peripheral blood mononuclear cells (PBMCs), collected at new diagnosis, from a patient treated with antithyroid drugs.

CDR3 in DNA: TGTGCCAGTACTAATTCGGCAGCACCCTCCTACGAGCAGTACTTC. It encodes CASTNSAAPSYEQYF. This chain connects TRBV19 to TRBJ2-7; D is undetermined. V was trimmed by 7 bases and J by 0 bases, leaving 16 bases between them. This CDR3 region has 15 residues. Germline CDR1 LNHDA, CDR2 SQIVND (reference sequence).